The 5 T cell receptor gamma chains below were found in one sample sequenced in a study of gamma-delta chains in newborns, infants, children. TCRdb redid the clone calls on the reads with CATT. The sample holds 950 to 1,300 gamma-chain clones; 2.5% are singletons and the top ten take 20% to 25%. What was sequenced was blood. These TCRs come from a child who was a newborn, infant or young child, either healthy, febrile or measles-vaccinated (not recorded which).

A remark on this clone: The protein TCRdb lists belongs to a much larger clone and differs from this DNA's translation at residue 10, which points to a read error; the protein shown is made from the DNA. The chain couples TRGV2 to TRGJ1 or TRGJ2. CDR1 is EGSNGY, CDR2 YDSYNSKV, per germline. V lost 0 bases to trimming and J lost 11 bases; unmatched junction nucleotides: 10. The CDR3 spans 13 residues. The CDR3 region is CATWDGMGYEKLF. In DNA, the CDR3 is TGTGCCACCTGGGACGGGATGGGGTATGAGAAACTCTTT.

Remarks on this clone: This is likely an artifact of a read error, given a far larger clone one base away. This rearrangement joins TRGV2 to TRGJ1 or TRGJ2. The CDR3 consists of 11 residues. With 2 bases clipped from V and 12 bases from J, the junction kept 7 bases outside the gene matches. CDR1 is EGSNGY and CDR2 is YDSYNSKV in the germline V gene. This CDR3 reads CATWDEGSKLF. CDR3 nucleotide sequence: TGTGCCACCTGGGACGAGGGGTCGAAACTCTTT.

In the case of this clone: A far larger clone is a single base away, which makes a read error likely. The genes are TRGV8 and TRGJ1 or TRGJ2. This CDR3 contains 9 residues. Germline V gene sequence: CDR1 VENAVY, CDR2 YDSYNSRV. CDR3 region: CATGDKKLF. CDR3 DNA: TGTGCCACCGGGGATAAGAAACTCTTT.

Concerning this clone itself: TCRdb records a much larger clone's protein for this DNA, with a difference at residue 14 that likely arises from a read error; the protein given is the translation of the DNA. The chain couples TRGV2 to TRGJP2. Germline loops: CDR1 EGSNGY, CDR2 YDSYNSKV. This CDR3 is built from 16 residues. The CDR3 reads CATWDGQSVSDWIRTF. The CDR3 nucleotides are TGTGCCACCTGGGACGGGCAATCGGTTAGTGATTGGATCAGGACGTTT.

This clone was seen only once. It differs at one base from a far larger clone, so likely a read error. Other DNA sequences from this sample encode an identical CDR3 as well. This sequence joins TRGV9 and TRGJP. The CDR3 covers 19 residues. Unmatched junction bases numbered 11, after V lost 0 bases and J lost 6 bases. Germline values: CDR1 GITISATS, CDR2 ISYDGTV (reference sequence). The CDR3 sequence: CALWEVKGAGELGKKIKVF. The CDR3 coding sequence is TGTGCCTTGTGGGAGGTGAAGGGCGCGGGAGAGTTGGGCAAAAAAATCAAGGTATTT.